This TCR beta chain was sequenced for a study of cytomegalovirus exposure and HLA in healthy donors. In the PCR, 60 Vbeta and 13 Jbeta primers were used. Only in-frame clones appear in the TCRdb table, and some are missing; sequencing was by immunoSEQ multiplex PCR. The sample contains 200,000 to 250,000 clones, around 89% of which appear only once. V trimming: 0 bases; J trimming: 3 bases; junction bases outside the gene matches: 5. This CDR3 region has 16 residues. The germline gives CDR1 LGHNA, CDR2 YNFKEQ. The receptor was derived from a woman aged 18 to 35 in good health and CMV-seronegative. The sequenced material came from PBMCs. The chain has TRBV4-2 and TRBJ2-1; 7 positions agree with TRBD1. CDR3 in amino acids: CASSQEEGGDYNEQFF. In nucleotides, the CDR3 is TGTGCCAGCAGCCAAGAAGAAGGGGGCGACTACAATGAGCAGTTCTTC.